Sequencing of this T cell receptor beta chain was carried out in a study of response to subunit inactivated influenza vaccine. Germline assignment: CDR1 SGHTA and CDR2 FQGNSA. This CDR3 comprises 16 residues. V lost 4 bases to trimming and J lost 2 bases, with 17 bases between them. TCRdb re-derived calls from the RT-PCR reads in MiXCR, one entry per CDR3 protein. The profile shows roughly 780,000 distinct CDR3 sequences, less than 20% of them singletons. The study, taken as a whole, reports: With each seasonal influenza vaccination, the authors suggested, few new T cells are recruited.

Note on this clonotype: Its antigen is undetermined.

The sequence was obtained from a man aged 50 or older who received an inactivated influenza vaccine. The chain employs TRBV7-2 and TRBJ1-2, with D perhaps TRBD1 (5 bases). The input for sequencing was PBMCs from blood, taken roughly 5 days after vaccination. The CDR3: CASSSRPRAGNYGYTF. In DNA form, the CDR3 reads TGTGCCAGCAGCTCCCGCCCGCGGGCAGGGAACTATGGCTACACCTTC. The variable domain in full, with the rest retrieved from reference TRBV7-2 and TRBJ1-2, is GAGVSQSPSNKVTEKGKDVELRCDPISGHTALYWYRQSLGQGLEFLIYFQGNSAPDKSGLPSDRFSAERTGGSVSTLTIQRTQQEDSAVYLCASSSRPRAGNYGYTFGSGTRLTVV.